This TCR beta chain derives from a study of cytomegalovirus exposure and HLA in healthy donors (dated by TCRdb to between 2016 and 2019). Background on the whole study: An earlier analysis of several hundred of the donors reported roughly 270 Gb of sequence data and some 120 million unique TCR beta sequences from about 180 million T cells. Around 320 gigabases of sequencing data and some 85 million unique TCR sequences were included in an early release covering over 600 HLA-typed donors. Of the approximately 400 genotyped donors, 65% to 90% fell in the genetic ancestry cluster associated with self-reported Caucasian donors. The study was designed to test whether signatures of past pathogen exposure could be identified by cataloging public T cell receptors. The study used immunosequencing to profile the T cell repertoires of 670 or so subjects and linked those repertoires to cytomegalovirus serostatus. In addition to the first cohort of roughly 670 subjects, a separate validation cohort of 120 different subjects was used. High-throughput TCR immunosequencing, statistical association of individual TCRs with disease status, and machine learning were combined to predict cytomegalovirus infection status. In a later analysis, previously published TCR beta repertoires from more than 500 donors were re-analyzed and high-resolution HLA genotyping was added so that TCR occurrence patterns could be studied. Rather than using new phenotypic data, the later analysis identified candidate immune exposures from TCR beta sequences and from how often those sequences occurred across donors. An earlier analysis of 587 of the donors used high-throughput TCR beta sequencing to judge whether each TCR beta V gene segment behaved as functional or pseudogenic. Donor age, sex, ethnicity and CMV serostatus were compiled alongside the repertoire data. A later genetic analysis used genome-wide SNP genotypes for 398 of the 666 donors, treating that subset as a discovery cohort. Every repertoire in the discovery cohort had been generated on one and the same sequencing platform. Both class I and class II loci were covered by HLA typing, at four-digit resolution. Typing coverage differed by locus: A, B, C, DRB1 and DQB1 were typed in roughly 629-630 donors, DQA1 in about 510, DPA1 in 600 to 610, and DPB1 in 472. A handful of DR-DQ haplotypes were handled as single units for association and clustering because linkage in the cohort was strong. Across 300 to 400 genotyped donors of the cohort, an average of about 240,000 unique TCR beta nucleotide sequences per donor were sequenced, and 15% to 20% of those sequences were non-productive. Points the paper makes about the study in general: The study listed 150 to 200 TCR beta chains as associated with cytomegalovirus. In an earlier analysis of approximately 590 of the donors, most TCR beta V segments appeared in productive rearrangements about 87% or about 30% of the time, broadly matching IMGT annotations. A later genetic analysis associated a missense DCLRE1C variant with V-gene and J-gene trimming of TCR beta chains, and an independent cohort replicated the association. A later genetic analysis reported fewer N-insertions in productive TCRs among donors in an Asian-associated ancestry cluster than the roughly 700-donor mean. In a later analysis, several top co-occurrence clusters were reported to appear linked to parvovirus B19, influenza, CMV and Epstein-Barr virus. Specific HLA alleles were associated with 18,000 or so TCR beta sequences at a false discovery rate of 0.05 in a later analysis. In this cohort, only TCR beta chains were sequenced, and detectable features were limited by the absence of alpha or paired-chain data. A later analysis found that most CMV-associated TCR beta chains appeared HLA-restricted, with HLA associations seemingly driven largely by CMV exposure. A later analysis found that TCR association rates varied across HLA loci, with DRB1 alleles showing the most associated TCRs and HLA-C alleles the fewest. The earlier analysis of some 540 of the donors excluded approximately 15 rarely observed V segments, including chromosome 9 orphons, because counts were too low. A further reported finding was that TCR beta sequences accurately predicted the HLA-A and HLA-B alleles for most subjects in the first cohort. A cluster of highly shared sequence variants was judged likely to represent a technical artifact of the sequencing pipeline. It was suggested by the authors that the approach could potentially be generalized to other disease states and immunological phenotypes. Immune exposure information for the cohort was limited to CMV serostatus. Strong co-occurrence of HLA alleles, especially DR and DQ, made assigning TCR associations to individual alleles difficult. Linkage disequilibrium might explain the correlated functional status among segregating V segments, but an unknown experimental factor could not be ruled out. Three of the identified cytomegalovirus-associated TCR beta chains were confirmed in vitro to be specific for cytomegalovirus antigens. Most TCR sequences were observed very rarely across donors, whereas some public TCRs were present in many individuals. Some IMGT-functional V segments, including TRBV6-2 and TRBV6-3, could not be told apart with the 87-base-pair reads, so those segments were excluded. In a later analysis, HLA-associated TCR beta chains showed more clonal expansion and lower generation probabilities than non-associated chains that were equally common. Presence/absence analyses assumed roughly uniform sequencing depth across donors, an assumption that may not hold. The classifier was reported to diagnose cytomegalovirus status with high specificity and sensitivity in both the original cohort and the validation cohort. HLA typing was unavailable for some donors at each locus, so association tests used only the typed subset.

Libraries came from the immunoSEQ multiplex PCR assay. The multiplex PCR relied on a mix of 60 forward primers for TCR Vbeta segments and 13 reverse primers for TCR Jbeta segments. The CDR3 region of rearranged TCR beta genes was amplified from genomic DNA by a multiplex PCR assay. The amplified TCR beta libraries were sequenced on the Illumina HiSeq System as 87-base-pair reads. The authors' pipeline ran thus. A later analysis counted tens of millions of unique TCR beta chains across the roughly 700 repertoires, and around 12 million of these chains were shared by at least two donors. Raw reads were error-corrected and collapsed into unique sequences by a nearest-neighbor algorithm in which closely related sequences were merged to remove PCR and sequencing errors. Alignment of CDR3 sequences to IMGT reference sequences was used to assign V, D and J gene segments. For a sequence to be retained, a match of at least six nucleotides was required to both a V gene segment and a J gene segment. Rearrangements were classified as productive when the CDR3 lacked stop codons and remained in frame with V and J, and all other rearrangements were classified as non-productive. CDR3 was defined according to IMGT convention as the region running from the second conserved V-encoded cysteine to the conserved J-encoded phenylalanine. Sequences without an unambiguous match to a single V gene segment were excluded from the earlier analysis of over 500 of the donors. In an earlier analysis of several hundred of the donors, a V segment was called functional when productive rearrangements were above 56.7%, and segregating when the standard deviation between donors exceeded 5%. A statistical classification framework was developed to diagnose cytomegalovirus status using the catalog of TCR beta chain sequences. In a later analysis, TCR nucleotide sequences were compared against IMGT/GENE-DB human TR gene sequences so that V and J genes could be assigned. Using the TCRdist pipeline, a later analysis assigned CDR3 sequences along with most-parsimonious VDJ recombination scenarios. A later analysis defined each TCR beta chain by its CDR3 amino acid sequence plus V-gene family, and excluded reads lacking a unique V-gene family. In a later analysis, around 650 highly shared, low-generation-probability nucleotide sequences were removed to address suspected cross-contamination and a sequencing artifact. A later analysis calculated a clonal expansion index for each public chain from normalized within-repertoire ranks of inferred template counts. A later analysis computed generation probabilities with a VDJ recombination model fitted to out-of-frame rearrangements, and checked the results against IGoR. Hypergeometric tests were used in a later analysis to score TCR-TCR, TCR-HLA and TCR-CMV co-occurrence, with a repertoire-size bias correction applied to the TCR pairs. False discovery rates were estimated in a later analysis by permuting HLA or CMV assignments 20 times. A later analysis grouped co-occurring TCRs with DBSCAN, adding TCRdist sequence similarity when clustering within HLA-allele-positive subsets. Co-occurrence clustering excluded repertoires with fewer than 30,000 or more than 120,000 public chains, plus five with anomalous nucleotide sharing. The table comes from immuneACCESS by way of TCRdb, which keeps in-frame sequences with V and J called. Part of the clones is missing from these tables; in studies checked, under half for an unresolved V gene and the rest for unknown reasons. The V and J calls and the clone size are those of that table, but D and trimming were determined from the DNA. The sample yields under 150,000 clones; 80% to 85% were counted once. Together, the top ten hold approximately 0.97% of the sample.

The germline V gene sets CDR1 to LGHNT and CDR2 to FRNRAP. The V and J ends are trimmed by 0 bases and 4 bases, leaving 18 bases between them. Taken from cysteine to phenylalanine, the CDR3 has 17 residues. Only the CDR3 portion is preserved as DNA: 51 bases, with reading frame beginning at the first base. In its sample, this clone was seen a few times. No antigen is known for it. Per-nucleotide qualities are absent, and no much larger clonotype sits a single base away. In total, 500 to 700 healthy bone marrow donors made up the cohort. At the time of sampling, every cohort member was nominally healthy, though immune exposures that went unrecorded were likely present. CMV serostatus was recorded as positive for about 300 and negative for about 50% of the roughly 670 cohort members, whereas no CMV serostatus was recorded for the donor in question. Each donor provided a peripheral blood sample, and peripheral blood mononuclear cells were used for TCR beta sequencing. The Qiagen DNeasy Blood Extraction Kit was used to extract genomic DNA from the blood cell samples.

The chain joins TRBV12-5 to TRBJ1-2; TRBD1 is possibly the D segment (6 matching bases). The sample consisted of PBMCs. This clonotype was sampled from a human donor in good health. The DNA is as follows: TGTGCTAGTGGTTTGGTAGTTTTGGGGGCGCACGGCTATGGCTACACCTTC. It encodes CASGLVVLGAHGYGYTF.